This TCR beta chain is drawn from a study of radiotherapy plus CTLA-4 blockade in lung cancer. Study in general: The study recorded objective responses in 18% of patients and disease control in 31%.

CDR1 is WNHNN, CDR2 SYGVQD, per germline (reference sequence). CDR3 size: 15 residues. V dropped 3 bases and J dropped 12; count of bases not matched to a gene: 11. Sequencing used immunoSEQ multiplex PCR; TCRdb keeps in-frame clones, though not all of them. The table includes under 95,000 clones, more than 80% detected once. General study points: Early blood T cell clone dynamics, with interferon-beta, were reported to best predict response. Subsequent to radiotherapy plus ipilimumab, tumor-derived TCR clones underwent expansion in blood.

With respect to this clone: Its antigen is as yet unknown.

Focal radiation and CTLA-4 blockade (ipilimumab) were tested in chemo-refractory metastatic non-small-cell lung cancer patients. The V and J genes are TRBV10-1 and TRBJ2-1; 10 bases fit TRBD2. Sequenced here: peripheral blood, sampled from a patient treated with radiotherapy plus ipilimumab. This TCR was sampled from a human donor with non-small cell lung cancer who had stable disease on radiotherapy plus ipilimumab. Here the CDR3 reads CASSDPRGTSEPQFF. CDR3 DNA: TGCGCCAGCAGTGACCCCCGTGGGACTAGCGAGCCGCAGTTCTTC.